This T cell receptor (beta chain) was sequenced during a study of control samples from healthy donors and cancer patients. Sequenced by immunoSEQ multiplex PCR; TCRdb stores in-frame clones only, minus some. This table holds approximately 150,000 clones, around 90% found once. The CDR3 is 13 residues long. V gave up 5 bases and J gave up 2 bases, with 7 bases separating them. Germline CDR1 reads LNHDA; CDR2 reads SQIVND (reference sequence). Sequenced input: blood. The receptor comes from a man aged 18 to 29 in good health. V usage is TRBV19 and J usage is TRBJ1-5; D possibly corresponds to TRBD1 (6 bases). Here the CDR3 DNA reads TGTGCCAGTAGTGGGGGGCGCAATCAGCCCCAGCATTTT. It translates to CASSGGRNQPQHF. The full variable domain, its missing parts supplied by reference TRBV19 and TRBJ1-5, is DGGITQSPKYLFRKEGQNVTLSCEQNLNHDAMYWYRQDPGQGLRLIYYSQIVNDFQKGDIAEGYSVSREKKESFPLTVTSAQKNPTAFYLCASSGGRNQPQHFGDGTRLSIL.